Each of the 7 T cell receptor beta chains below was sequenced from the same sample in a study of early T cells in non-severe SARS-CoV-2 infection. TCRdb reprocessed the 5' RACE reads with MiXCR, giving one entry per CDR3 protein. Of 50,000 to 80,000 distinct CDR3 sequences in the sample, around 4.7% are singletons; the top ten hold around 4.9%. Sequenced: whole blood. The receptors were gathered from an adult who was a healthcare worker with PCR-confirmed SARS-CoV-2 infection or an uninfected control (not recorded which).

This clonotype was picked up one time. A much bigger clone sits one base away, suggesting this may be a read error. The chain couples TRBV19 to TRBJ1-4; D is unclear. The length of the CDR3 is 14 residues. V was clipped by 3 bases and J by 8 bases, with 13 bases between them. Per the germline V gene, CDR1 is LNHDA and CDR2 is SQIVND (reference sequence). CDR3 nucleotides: TGTGCCAGTAGTATCTGTGTTCGGGCCGAAAAACTGTTTTTT. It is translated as CASSICVRAEKLFF.

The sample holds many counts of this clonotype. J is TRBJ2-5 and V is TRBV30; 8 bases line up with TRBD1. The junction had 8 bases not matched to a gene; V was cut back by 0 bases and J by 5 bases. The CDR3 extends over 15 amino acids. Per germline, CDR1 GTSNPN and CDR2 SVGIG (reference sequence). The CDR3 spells CAWSVSYRGVETQYF. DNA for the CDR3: TGTGCCTGGAGTGTATCGTACAGGGGGGTTGAGACCCAGTACTTC.

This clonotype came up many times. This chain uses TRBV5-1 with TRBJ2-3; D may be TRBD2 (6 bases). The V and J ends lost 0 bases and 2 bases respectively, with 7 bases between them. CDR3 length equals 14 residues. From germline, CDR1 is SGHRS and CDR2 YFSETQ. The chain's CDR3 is CASSLAGATDTQYF. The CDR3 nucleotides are TGCGCCAGCAGCTTGGCGGGAGCCACAGATACGCAGTATTTT.

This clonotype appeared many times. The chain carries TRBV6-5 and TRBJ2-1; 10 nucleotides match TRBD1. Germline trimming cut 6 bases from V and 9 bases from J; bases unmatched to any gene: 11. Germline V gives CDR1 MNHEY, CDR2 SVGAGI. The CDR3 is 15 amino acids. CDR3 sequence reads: CASSLGQGGDFEQFF. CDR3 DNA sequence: TGTGCCAGCAGCCTCGGACAGGGGGGAGATTTTGAGCAGTTCTTC.

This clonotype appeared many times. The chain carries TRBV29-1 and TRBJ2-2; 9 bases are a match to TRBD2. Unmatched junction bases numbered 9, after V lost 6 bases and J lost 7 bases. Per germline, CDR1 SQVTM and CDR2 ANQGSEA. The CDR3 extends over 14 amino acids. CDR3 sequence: CSVYLAGNLGELFF. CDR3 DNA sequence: TGCAGCGTCTATCTAGCGGGGAACCTCGGGGAGCTGTTTTTT.

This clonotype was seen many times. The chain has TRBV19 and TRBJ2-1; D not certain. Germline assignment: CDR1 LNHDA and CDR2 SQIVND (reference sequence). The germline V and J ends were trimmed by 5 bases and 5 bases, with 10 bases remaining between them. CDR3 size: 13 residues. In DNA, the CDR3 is TGTGCCAGTAGTCTCCCCGTACACAATGAGCAGTTCTTC. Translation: CASSLPVHNEQFF.

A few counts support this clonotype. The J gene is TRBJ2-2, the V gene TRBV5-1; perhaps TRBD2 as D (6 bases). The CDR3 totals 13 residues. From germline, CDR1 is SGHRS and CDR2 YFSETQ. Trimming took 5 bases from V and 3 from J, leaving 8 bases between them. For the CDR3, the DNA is TGCGCCAGCAGTCGCGGGGACACCGGGGAGCTGTTTTTT. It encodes CASSRGDTGELFF.